Shown below are 7 T cell receptor beta chains from a single sample sequenced in a study of blood T cell repertoires in COVID-19. Clones were read by immunoSEQ multiplex PCR, and TCRdb kept only the in-frame ones, dropping some. The sample contains about 68,000 clones, 75% to 90% of which appear only once. The source material was peripheral blood. The receptors derive from a man in his fifties with acute or convalescent COVID-19.

The genes are TRBV7-2 and TRBJ2-7, with 12 bases matching TRBD2. Per germline, CDR1 SGHTA and CDR2 FQGNSA. The V segment lost 5 bases and the J segment 3 bases; nucleotides outside the gene matches: 8. The CDR3 length is 16 residues. CDR3 sequence reads: CASSPRTSGMFYEQYV. DNA of the CDR3: TGTGCCAGCAGCCCGAGGACTAGCGGGATGTTCTACGAGCAGTACGTC.

The V call is TRBV28, the J call TRBJ2-2, with 9 bases lining up with TRBD1. With V trimmed by 4 bases and J by 3 bases, 3 bases remained unmatched. Germline CDR1 is MDHEN and CDR2 is SYDVKM. The CDR3 totals 15 residues. The CDR3 loop is CASSWGQGYTGELFF. The CDR3, as DNA: TGTGCCAGCAGTTGGGGACAGGGTTACACCGGGGAGCTGTTTTTT.

The gene calls are TRBV4-3 and TRBJ2-2; D is perhaps TRBD2 (6 bases). CDR1 LGHNA and CDR2 YSLEER come from the germline V gene. V was pared by 0 bases and J by 6 bases, with 11 bases between. The CDR3 is 15 amino acids. CDR3 sequence reads: CASSQDSVAAGELFF. The CDR3 nucleotides are TGCGCCAGCAGCCAAGATTCCGTAGCGGCCGGGGAGCTGTTTTTT.

This chain links TRBV3-1 (or the pseudogene TRBV3-2) with TRBJ2-4; 12 bases fit TRBD1. This CDR3 is built from 18 residues. V dropped 4 bases and J dropped 7; count of bases not matched to a gene: 14. Per the germline V gene, CDR1 is LGHDT and CDR2 is YNNKEL (reference sequence). The CDR3 spells CASSLRGPGTGGWNIQYF. The CDR3 nucleotides are TGTGCCAGCAGCCTCCGGGGTCCCGGGACAGGGGGCTGGAACATTCAGTACTTC.

The rearrangement links TRBV28 to TRBJ1-1, with D hard to call. CDR1 and CDR2 from the germline V gene are MDHEN and SYDVKM. Trimming stripped 6 bases from V and 7 bases from J, with 9 bases between. CDR3 length: 11 residues. The CDR3 nucleotides read TGTGCCAGCAGCCCCCGGGGTGAAGCTTTCTTT. This codes for CASSPRGEAFF.

The rearrangement uses TRBV5-1 and TRBJ1-1; TRBD1 is a possible D gene (5 bases). Trimming pared 7 bases from V and 1 base from J, leaving 8 bases between. The CDR3 loop spans 12 amino acids. CDR1 SGHRS and CDR2 YFSETQ come from the germline V gene. The CDR3 is CASADRNTEAFF. The CDR3 region has the DNA TGCGCCAGCGCAGACAGGAACACTGAAGCTTTCTTT.

The chain carries TRBV18 and TRBJ1-2; 7 nucleotides line up with TRBD1. The CDR3 is made up of 16 amino acids. The J segment lost 3 bases and the V segment lost 4 bases, leaving 11 bases of the junction unmatched. The germline CDR1 and CDR2 sequences are KGHSH and LQKENI. For the CDR3, the DNA is TGTGCCAGCTCACTAGAAATGGACAGGCCCTACTATGGCTACACCTTC. It translates to CASSLEMDRPYYGYTF.